These 12 T cell receptor beta chains came from one sample sequenced in a study of molecular identifiers for immune sequencing clone quantification. From the PCR reads, TCRdb called clonotypes with MiXCR, one entry per CDR3 protein. The table lists over 70,000 distinct CDR3 sequences, roughly 25% of them singletons. Sequencing was carried out using naive CD8+ T cells from blood, with Jurkat cell RNA spiked in. Subset denoted: FACS-sorted CD8+CD4-CCR7+CD45RA+ naive T cells. The receptors derive from a human donor in good health. Some libraries in this study had Jurkat cell RNA spiked in.

This clonotype was detected many times. At one end the junction does not follow the germline gene, possibly because of a read error. The chain has TRBV4-1 and TRBJ2-3, with 10 nucleotides matching TRBD2. There are 15 residues in the CDR3. Germline loops: CDR1 MGHRA, CDR2 YSYEKL. Written as DNA, the CDR3 is TGCGCCAGCAGCCAAGGTCCAACTAGCGGGGACCTGGACAAATTT. Translation gives CASSQGPTSGDLDKF.

To note about this clonotype: A single base separates this from a much larger clone, so it may be a read error. The chain links TRBV7-9 to TRBJ2-5; TRBD2 is a possible D gene (6 bases). The length of the CDR3 is 15 residues. CDR1 SEHNR and CDR2 FQNEAQ come from the germline V gene (reference sequence). For the CDR3, the DNA is TGTGCCAGCAGCCCCTACCGGGACTTCCAAGAGCCCCAGTACTTC. Translation: CASSPYRDFQEPQYF.

This clonotype was seen a few times. This rearrangement joins TRBV7-9 to TRBJ1-3, with D hard to call. With 8 bases removed from V and 1 base from J, the gap between germline ends came to 12 bases. The CDR3 is 14 residues long. Germline V gives CDR1 SEHNR, CDR2 FQNEAQ (reference sequence). The CDR3 sequence: CASAPPMSGNTIYF. The CDR3 nucleotides are TGTGCCAGCGCCCCCCCCATGTCTGGAAACACCATATATTTT.

Concerning this clonotype itself: At one boundary the junction diverges from the germline segment, which might be a read error. V and J are TRBV4-3 and TRBJ2-4; D gene uncertain. The CDR3 is 17 residues long. Germline V gene lookup returns CDR1 LGHNA and CDR2 YSLEER. The CDR3 sequence is CASSQEAGPLAENIQYF. The CDR3 DNA sequence: TGCGCCAGCAGCCAAGAAGCTGGCCCCTTAGCCGAAAACATTCAGTACTTC.

Ten or more counts support this clonotype. V gene TRBV20-1 combines with J gene TRBJ1-1; D gene uncertain. CDR3 length: 11 amino acids. Germline assignment: CDR1 DFQATT and CDR2 SNEGSKA (reference sequence). The V and J ends lost 6 bases and 0 bases respectively, with 5 bases between them. The CDR3 loop reads CSAKMNTEAFF. The DNA for the CDR3 is TGCAGTGCCAAGATGAACACTGAAGCTTTCTTT.

Comments on this clonotype: One junction end disagrees with the germline gene, perhaps due to a read error. The rearrangement uses TRBV6-2 or TRBV6-3 and TRBJ1-1; D unresolved. The germline V gene encodes CDR1 MNHEY and CDR2 SVGEGT. The length of the CDR3 is 13 residues. The chain's CDR3 is CASSNSLNTAAFF. CDR3 coding DNA: TGTGCCAGCAGCAACAGTTTGAACACTGCAGCTTTCTTT.

This clonotype was detected only a few times. The chain has TRBV6-2 or TRBV6-3 and TRBJ2-2; D gene uncertain. This CDR3 is 12 amino acids long. The germline CDR1 and CDR2 sequences are MNHEY and SVGEGT. V lost 6 bases and J 6 bases, leaving 8 bases between the germline ends. CDR3 nucleotide sequence: TGTGCCAGCAGCCTCGACTCCGGGGAGCTGTTTTTT. This gives the protein CASSLDSGELFF.

Notes on this clonotype: A read error may be the cause here, since a much bigger clone is one base away. The chain recombines TRBV6-5 with TRBJ2-5; D possibly corresponds to TRBD2 (6 bases). Germline V lookup: CDR1 MNHEY, CDR2 SVGAGI. There are 18 residues in the CDR3. The DNA of the CDR3 is TGTGCCGGCAGTTACTCGGCTCCAACGTCCGCGGGGCAAGAGACCCAGTACTTC. Encoded protein: CAGSYSAPTSAGQETQYF.

This clonotype was counted a few times. The chain recombines TRBV2 with TRBJ1-2; no clear D gene. CDR1 is SNHLY and CDR2 is FYNNEI in the germline V gene. CDR3 length: 15 residues. V dropped 4 bases and J dropped 4 bases, with 16 bases sitting between them. The CDR3 DNA follows: TGTGCCAGCAGTGGAAGATACGGCACGGGCTATGGCTACACCTTC. Translated, it gives CASSGRYGTGYGYTF. The whole variable domain, filled in from reference TRBV2 and TRBJ1-2, reads EPEVTQTPSHQVTQMGQEVILRCVPISNHLYFYWYRQILGQKVEFLVSFYNNEISEKSEIFDDQFSVERPDGSNFTLKIRSTKLEDSAMYFCASSGRYGTGYGYTFGSGTRLTVV.

This clonotype was observed many times. This chain joins TRBV4-3 and TRBJ2-1; D call uncertain. Germline CDR1 reads LGHNA; CDR2 reads YSLEER. V was trimmed by 4 bases and J by 6 bases, leaving 7 bases between them. This CDR3 has 12 amino acids. CDR3 residues: CASSPARNEQFF. The DNA for the CDR3 is TGCGCCAGCAGCCCCGCCCGCAATGAGCAGTTCTTC.

A few counts support this clonotype. The gene calls are TRBV7-6 and TRBJ2-1; 13 nucleotides line up with TRBD2. This CDR3 has 17 residues. Germline V gene lookup returns CDR1 SGHVS and CDR2 FNYEAQ. Losses at the gene ends were 1 base for V and 9 bases for J; bases not matched to a gene: 9. In DNA, the CDR3 is TGTGCCAGCAGCTTAGGGACCGGGACTAGCGGGATTGGTGAGCAGTTCTTC. Its translation: CASSLGTGTSGIGEQFF.

This clonotype was detected many times. The V and J genes are TRBV7-9 and TRBJ2-2, with D uncertain. In germline, CDR1 is SEHNR, CDR2 FQNEAQ (reference sequence). The V end was cut by 1 base, the J end by 4 bases, with 10 bases between. The CDR3 spans 15 residues. The CDR3 DNA reads TGTGCCAGCAGCTTAGTTGGCAGCTCCACCGGGGAGCTGTTTTTT. This sequence encodes CASSLVGSSTGELFF. The variable domain in full, completed from reference TRBV7-9 and TRBJ2-2, reads DTGVSQNPRHKITKRGQNVTFRCDPISEHNRLYWYRQTLGQGPEFLTYFQNEAQLEKSRLLSDRFSAERPKGSFSTLEIQRTEQGDSAMYLCASSLVGSSTGELFFGEGSRLTVL.